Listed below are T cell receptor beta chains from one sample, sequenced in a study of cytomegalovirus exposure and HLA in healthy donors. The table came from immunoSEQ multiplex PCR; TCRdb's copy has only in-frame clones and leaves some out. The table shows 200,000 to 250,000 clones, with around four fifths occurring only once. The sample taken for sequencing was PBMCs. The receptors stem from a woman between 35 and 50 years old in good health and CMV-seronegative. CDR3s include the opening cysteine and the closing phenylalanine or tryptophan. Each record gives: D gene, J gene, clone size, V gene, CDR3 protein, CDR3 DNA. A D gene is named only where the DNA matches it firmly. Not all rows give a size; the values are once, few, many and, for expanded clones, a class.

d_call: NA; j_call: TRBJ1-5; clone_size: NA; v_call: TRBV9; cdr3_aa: CASSVTPTIGQPQHF; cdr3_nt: TGTGCCAGCAGCGTAACCCCTACCATCGGGCAGCCCCAGCATTTT
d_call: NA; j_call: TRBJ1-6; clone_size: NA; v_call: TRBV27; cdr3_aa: CASSLELLGSPLHF; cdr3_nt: TGTGCCAGCAGTTTAGAACTCCTTGGTTCACCCCTCCACTTT
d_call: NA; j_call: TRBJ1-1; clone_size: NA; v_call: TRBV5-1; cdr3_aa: CASSLAQGSGTEAFF; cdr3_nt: TGCGCCAGCAGCTTGGCCCAGGGGTCGGGCACTGAAGCTTTCTTT
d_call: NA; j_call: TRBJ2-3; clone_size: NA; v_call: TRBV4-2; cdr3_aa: CASSRGGNTDTQYF; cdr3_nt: TGTGCCAGCAGCCGAGGAGGAAACACAGATACGCAGTATTTT
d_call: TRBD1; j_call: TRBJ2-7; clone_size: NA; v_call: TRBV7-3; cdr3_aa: CASSEGANYEQYF; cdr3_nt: TGTGCCAGCAGCGAGGGGGCGAACTACGAGCAGTACTTC
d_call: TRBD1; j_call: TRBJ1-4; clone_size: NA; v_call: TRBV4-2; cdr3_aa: CATRDRETTNEKLFF; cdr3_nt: TGTGCCACCCGGGACAGGGAAACAACTAATGAAAAACTGTTTTTT
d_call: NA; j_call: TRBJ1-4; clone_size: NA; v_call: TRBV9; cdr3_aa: CASSVDGNEKLFF; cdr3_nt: TGTGCCAGCAGCGTAGACGGGAATGAAAAACTGTTTTTT
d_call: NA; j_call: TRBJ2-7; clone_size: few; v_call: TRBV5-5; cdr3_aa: CASSGGTVAYEQYF; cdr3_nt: TGTGCCAGCAGCGGCGGGACAGTTGCCTACGAGCAGTACTTC
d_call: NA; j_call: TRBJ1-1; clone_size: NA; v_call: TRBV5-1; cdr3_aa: CASSLVLGQNTEAFF; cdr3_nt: TGCGCCAGCAGCTTAGTACTCGGACAGAACACTGAAGCTTTCTTT
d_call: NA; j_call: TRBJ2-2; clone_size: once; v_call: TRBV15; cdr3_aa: CATSRSQNTGELFF; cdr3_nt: TGTGCCACCAGCAGATCACAGAACACCGGGGAGCTGTTTTTT
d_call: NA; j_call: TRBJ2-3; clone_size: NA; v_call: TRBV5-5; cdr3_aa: CASSFRDTQYF; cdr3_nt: TGTGCCAGCAGCTTCCGAGATACGCAGTATTTT
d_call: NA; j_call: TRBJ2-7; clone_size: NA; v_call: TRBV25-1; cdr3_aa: CASSSGSFSYEQYF; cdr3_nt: TGTGCCAGCAGTTCGGGATCCTTCTCCTACGAGCAGTACTTC
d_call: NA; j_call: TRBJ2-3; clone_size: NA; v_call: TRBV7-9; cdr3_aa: CASSFTNRPSDTQYF; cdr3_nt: TGTGCCAGCAGCTTCACAAACAGGCCCTCAGATACGCAGTATTTT
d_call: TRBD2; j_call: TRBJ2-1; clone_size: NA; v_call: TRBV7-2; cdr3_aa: CASSRDSGDYNEQFF; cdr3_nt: TGTGCCAGCAGCCGAGACAGCGGGGACTACAATGAGCAGTTCTTC
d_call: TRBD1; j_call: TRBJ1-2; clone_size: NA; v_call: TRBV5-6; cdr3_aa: CASSWDRASYGYTF; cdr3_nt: TGTGCCAGCAGTTGGGACAGGGCGTCCTATGGCTACACCTTC
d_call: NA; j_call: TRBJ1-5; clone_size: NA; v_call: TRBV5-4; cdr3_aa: CASSLMGGDQPQHF; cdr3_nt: TGTGCCAGCAGCTTGATGGGAGGAGATCAGCCCCAGCATTTT
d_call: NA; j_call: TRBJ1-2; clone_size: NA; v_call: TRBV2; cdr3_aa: CASSRRPGDTHGYTF; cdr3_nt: TGTGCCAGCTCGCGCCGACCCGGGGACACTCATGGCTACACCTTC
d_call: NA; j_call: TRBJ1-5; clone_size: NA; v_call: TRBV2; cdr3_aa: CASTYRGNQPQHF; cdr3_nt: TGTGCCAGCACTTACAGGGGCAATCAGCCCCAGCATTTT
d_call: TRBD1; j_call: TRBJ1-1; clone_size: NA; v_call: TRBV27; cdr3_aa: CASRGITGTGYGTEAFF; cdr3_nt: TGTGCCAGCAGGGGCATAACCGGGACAGGGTACGGCACTGAAGCTTTCTTT
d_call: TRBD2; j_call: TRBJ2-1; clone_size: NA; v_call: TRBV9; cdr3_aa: CASSVGLASYNEQFF; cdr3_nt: TGTGCCAGCAGCGTAGGACTAGCCTCCTACAATGAGCAGTTCTTC
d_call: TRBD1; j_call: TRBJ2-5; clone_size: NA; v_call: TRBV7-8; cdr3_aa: CASSLGRGQETQYF; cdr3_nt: TGTGCCAGCAGCTTAGGCAGGGGGCAAGAGACCCAGTACTTC
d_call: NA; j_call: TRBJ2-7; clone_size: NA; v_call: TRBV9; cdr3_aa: CASSVGEGAEQYF; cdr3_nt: TGTGCCAGCAGCGTCGGTGAGGGTGCCGAGCAGTACTTC
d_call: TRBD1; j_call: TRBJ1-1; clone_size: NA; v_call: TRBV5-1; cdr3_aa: CASSYGQAEAFF; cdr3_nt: TGCGCCAGCAGCTACGGACAGGCCGAAGCTTTCTTT
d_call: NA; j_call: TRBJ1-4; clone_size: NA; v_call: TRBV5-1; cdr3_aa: CASSFLPFNSQNEKLFF; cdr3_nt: TGCGCCAGCAGCTTCCTCCCTTTTAACAGTCAAAATGAAAAACTGTTTTTT
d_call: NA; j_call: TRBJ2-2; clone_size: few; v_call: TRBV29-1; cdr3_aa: CSVPGQGPTGELFF; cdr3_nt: TGCAGCGTCCCAGGACAAGGGCCCACCGGGGAGCTGTTTTTT
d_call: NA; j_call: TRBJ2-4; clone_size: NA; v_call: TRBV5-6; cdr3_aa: CASSLGALTNIQYF; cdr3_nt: TGTGCCAGCAGCTTGGGGGCACTGACAAACATTCAGTACTTC
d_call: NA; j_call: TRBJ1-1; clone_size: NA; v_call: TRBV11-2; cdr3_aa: CASSLAFSTEAFF; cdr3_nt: TGTGCCAGCAGCTTAGCCTTCTCCACTGAAGCTTTCTTT
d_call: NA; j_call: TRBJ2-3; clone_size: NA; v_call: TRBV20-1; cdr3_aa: CSAIRGDTQYF; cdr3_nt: TGCAGTGCTATCAGGGGAGATACGCAGTATTTT
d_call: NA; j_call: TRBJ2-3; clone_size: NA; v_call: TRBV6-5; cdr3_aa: CASSTGSTDTQYF; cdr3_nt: TGTGCCAGCAGTACCGGGAGCACAGATACGCAGTATTTT
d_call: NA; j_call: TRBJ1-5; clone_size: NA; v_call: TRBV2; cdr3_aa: CASKAGGNQPQHF; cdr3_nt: TGTGCCAGCAAGGCGGGGGGCAATCAGCCCCAGCATTTT
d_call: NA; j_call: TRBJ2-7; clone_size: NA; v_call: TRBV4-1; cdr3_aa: CASSLERSSYEQYF; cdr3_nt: TGCGCCAGCAGCCTGGAACGGAGCTCCTACGAGCAGTACTTC
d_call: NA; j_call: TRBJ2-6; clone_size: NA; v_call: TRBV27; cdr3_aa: CASSLGLAGANVLTF; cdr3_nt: TGTGCCAGCAGTTTGGGACTCGCTGGGGCCAACGTCCTGACTTTC
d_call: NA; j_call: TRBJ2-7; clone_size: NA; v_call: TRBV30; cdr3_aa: CAWSHGSGEQYF; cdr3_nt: TGTGCCTGGAGTCACGGCTCGGGGGAGCAGTACTTC
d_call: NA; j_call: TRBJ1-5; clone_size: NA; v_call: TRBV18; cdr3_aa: CASSPGQSNSNQPQHF; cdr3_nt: TGTGCCAGCTCACCGGGGCAGTCGAATAGCAATCAGCCCCAGCATTTT
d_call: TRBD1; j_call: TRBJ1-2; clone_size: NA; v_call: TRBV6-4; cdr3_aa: CASSPTPGQASYGYTF; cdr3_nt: TGTGCCAGCAGTCCAACCCCGGGACAGGCCTCCTATGGCTACACCTTC
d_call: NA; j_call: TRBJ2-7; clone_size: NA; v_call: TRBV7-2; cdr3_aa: CASSSLALEQYF; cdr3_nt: TGTGCCAGCAGCTCACTAGCTCTCGAGCAGTACTTC
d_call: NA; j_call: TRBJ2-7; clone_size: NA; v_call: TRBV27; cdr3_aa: CASRGHSYEQYF; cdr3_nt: TGTGCCAGCAGGGGACACAGCTACGAGCAGTACTTC
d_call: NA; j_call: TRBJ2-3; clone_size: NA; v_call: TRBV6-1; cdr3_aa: CASSSPGQGTDTQYF; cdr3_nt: TGTGCCAGCAGTTCCCCGGGTCAGGGTACAGATACGCAGTATTTT
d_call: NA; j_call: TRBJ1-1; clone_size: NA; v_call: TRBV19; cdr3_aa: CASRSPLQDTEAFF; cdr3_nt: TGTGCCAGTAGATCCCCCCTACAGGACACTGAAGCTTTCTTT
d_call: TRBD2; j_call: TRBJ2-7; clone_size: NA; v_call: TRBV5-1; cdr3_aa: CASSFVAGGFNEQYF; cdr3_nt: TGCGCCAGCAGCTTTGTAGCGGGGGGGTTCAACGAGCAGTACTTC
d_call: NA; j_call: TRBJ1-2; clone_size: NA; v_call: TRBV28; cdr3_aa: CASTLGGFYGYTF; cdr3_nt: TGTGCCAGCACCCTAGGCGGATTCTATGGCTACACCTTC
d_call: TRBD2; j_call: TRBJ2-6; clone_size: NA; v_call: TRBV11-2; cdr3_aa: CASSLLADSSGANVLTF; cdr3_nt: TGTGCCAGCAGCTTACTAGCGGATAGCTCTGGGGCCAACGTCCTGACTTTC
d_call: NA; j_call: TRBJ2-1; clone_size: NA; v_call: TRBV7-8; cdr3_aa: CASSLEGGPYNEQFF; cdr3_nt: TGTGCCAGCAGCTTAGAGGGGGGGCCGTACAATGAGCAGTTCTTC
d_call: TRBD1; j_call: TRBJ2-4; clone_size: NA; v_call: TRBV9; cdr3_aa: CASSGGTGIQYF; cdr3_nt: TGTGCCAGCAGCGGAGGGACAGGGATTCAGTACTTC
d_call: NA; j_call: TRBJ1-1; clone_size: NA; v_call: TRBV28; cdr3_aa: CASSLYRVPSTEAFF; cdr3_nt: TGTGCCAGCAGTTTGTATCGGGTTCCCTCCACTGAAGCTTTCTTT
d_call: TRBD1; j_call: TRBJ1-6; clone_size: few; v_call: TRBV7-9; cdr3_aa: CASSFAGTGALHF; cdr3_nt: TGTGCCAGCAGCTTCGCCGGGACAGGGGCCCTCCACTTT
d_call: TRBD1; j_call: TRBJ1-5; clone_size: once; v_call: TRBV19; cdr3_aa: CASIGQASNQPQHF; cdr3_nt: TGTGCCAGTATCGGACAGGCCAGCAATCAGCCCCAGCATTTT
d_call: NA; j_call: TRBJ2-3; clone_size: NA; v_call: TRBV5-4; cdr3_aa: CASSLVSGISTDTQYF; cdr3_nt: TGTGCCAGCAGCTTAGTTAGCGGTATAAGCACAGATACGCAGTATTTT
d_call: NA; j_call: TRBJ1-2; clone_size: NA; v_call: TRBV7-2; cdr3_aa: CASSLRGFYGYTF; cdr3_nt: TGTGCCAGCAGCTTGAGAGGGTTCTATGGCTACACCTTC
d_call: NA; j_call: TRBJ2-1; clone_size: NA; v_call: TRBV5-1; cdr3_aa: CASSPSGLLLSNEQFF; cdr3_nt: TGCGCCAGCAGCCCCTCCGGACTCCTCCTGTCCAATGAGCAGTTCTTC
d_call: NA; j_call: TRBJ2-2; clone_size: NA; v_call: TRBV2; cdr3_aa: CASSPFGGLTGELFF; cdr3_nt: TGTGCCAGCAGTCCTTTTGGGGGACTCACCGGGGAGCTGTTTTTT
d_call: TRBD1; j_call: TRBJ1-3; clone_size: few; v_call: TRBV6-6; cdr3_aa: CASKGTGSSGNTIYF; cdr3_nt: TGTGCCAGCAAAGGGACAGGGAGCTCTGGAAACACCATATATTTT
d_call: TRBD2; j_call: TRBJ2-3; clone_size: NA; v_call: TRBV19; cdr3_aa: CASSMKLAGVNTDTQYF; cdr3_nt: TGTGCCAGTAGTATGAAACTAGCGGGGGTCAACACAGATACGCAGTATTTT
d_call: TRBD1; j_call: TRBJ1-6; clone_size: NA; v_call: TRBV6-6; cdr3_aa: CASSYTLRDRDSPLHF; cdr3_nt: TGTGCCAGCAGTTACACTCTCCGGGACAGGGATTCACCCCTCCACTTT
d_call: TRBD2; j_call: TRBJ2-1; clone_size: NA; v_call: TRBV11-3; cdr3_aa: CASSLDLAGGPREQFF; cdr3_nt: TGTGCCAGCAGCTTAGACCTAGCGGGGGGCCCAAGGGAGCAGTTCTTC
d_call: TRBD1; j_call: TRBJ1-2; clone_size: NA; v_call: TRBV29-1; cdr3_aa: CSLWDSLNYGYTF; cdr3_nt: TGCAGCCTCTGGGACAGCCTTAACTATGGCTACACCTTC
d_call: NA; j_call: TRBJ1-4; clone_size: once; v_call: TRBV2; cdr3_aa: CASSTGGATNEKLFF; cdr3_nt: TGTGCCAGCAGTACCGGGGGGGCAACTAATGAAAAACTGTTTTTT
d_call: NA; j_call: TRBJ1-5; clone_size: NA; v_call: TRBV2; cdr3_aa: CASSVGGRSNQPQHF; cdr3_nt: TGTGCCAGCAGTGTCGGGGGGAGAAGCAATCAGCCCCAGCATTTT
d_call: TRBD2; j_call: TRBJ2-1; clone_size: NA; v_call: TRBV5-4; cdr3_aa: CASSPSRTSGGDNEQFF; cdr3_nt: TGTGCCAGCAGCCCGTCCAGGACTAGCGGGGGGGACAATGAGCAGTTCTTC